These 18 T cell receptor beta chains share one sample of origin, sequenced in a study of blood T cell repertoires in COVID-19 (dated by TCRdb to 2019 to 2021). Library preparation was by the immunoSEQ multiplex PCR assay. TCRdb provides this immuneACCESS table in a form limited to in-frame rearrangements. Some clones are lacking; in checked studies, under half of them reflect an unresolved V gene, and why the rest are absent is not known. A total of 250,000 to 300,000 clones appear in this sample, about nine tenths of them only once. The ten largest clones represent roughly 6.1% of the sample. The sequencing sample was made of peripheral blood. The source of these receptors is a woman aged 50 to 60 with COVID-19, enrolled during active disease.

This sequence joins TRBV6-6 and TRBJ2-5; 10 nucleotides line up with TRBD2. This CDR3 comprises 15 residues. The V gene end was trimmed by 6 bases and the J gene end by 5 bases; junction bases not matched to a gene: 9. Germline lookup yields CDR1 MNHNY and CDR2 SVGAGI (reference sequence). This CDR3 reads CASRASGSRLETQYF. DNA for the CDR3: TGTGCCAGCAGGGCTAGCGGGAGTCGCCTGGAGACCCAGTACTTC.

The chain links TRBV19 to TRBJ1-5; D might be TRBD1 (5 bases). The CDR3 has 16 residues. Looked up from germline, CDR1 is LNHDA and CDR2 is SQIVND (reference sequence). Trimming stripped 2 bases from V and 1 base from J, with 12 bases between. The CDR3 loop is CASSIQGSPSNQPQHF. CDR3 DNA sequence: TGTGCCAGTAGTATACAGGGTTCTCCGAGCAATCAGCCCCAGCATTTT.

The chain's CDR3 is CASRFGDTQYF. The CDR3 DNA is TGTGCCAGCCGTTTCGGAGATACGCAGTATTTT. This chain uses TRBV6-6 with TRBJ2-3; D gene uncertain. The V and J ends lost 8 bases and 5 bases respectively, with 8 bases between them. Germline V gene lookup returns CDR1 MNHNY and CDR2 SVGAGI (reference sequence). The CDR3 contains 11 residues.

The genes are TRBV5-4 and TRBJ2-1, with D possibly matching TRBD2 (7 bases). Germline V gene data show CDR1 as SGHNT and CDR2 as YYREEE (reference sequence). V shed 4 bases and J shed 9 bases, with 26 bases lying between them. CDR3 size: 17 residues. CDR3 coding DNA: TGTGCCAGCAGCCGAGGGGGAGCGGGGAAGGCGAATGGTGAGCAGTTCTTC. This codes for CASSRGGAGKANGEQFF.

This chain joins TRBV19 and TRBJ1-5; D gene ambiguous. This CDR3 region has 14 residues. The germline V gene encodes CDR1 LNHDA and CDR2 SQIVND (reference sequence). V lost 1 base and J 3 bases, leaving 7 bases between the germline ends. The CDR3 loop reads CASSIGDINQPQHF. CDR3 sequence (DNA): TGTGCCAGTAGTATAGGAGACATCAATCAGCCCCAGCATTTT.

This chain connects TRBV5-1 to TRBJ2-7, with 8 bases that match TRBD2. Germline CDR1 reads SGHRS; CDR2 reads YFSETQ. The V and J ends lost 2 bases and 2 bases, in that order; junction bases with no gene match: 3. This CDR3 is built from 14 residues. CDR3 sequence (DNA): TGCGCCAGCAGCTTAACTAGCGGAGCCTACGAGCAGTACTTC. This encodes CASSLTSGAYEQYF. The full variable domain, in which reference TRBV5-1 and TRBJ2-7 provide the parts outside the CDR3, is KAGVTQTPRYLIKTRGQQVTLSCSPISGHRSVSWYQQTPGQGLQFLFEYFSETQRNKGNFPGRFSGRQFSNSRSEMNVSTLELGDSALYLCASSLTSGAYEQYFGPGTRLTVT.

The rearrangement links TRBV10-1 to TRBJ1-4, with 7 bases aligning to TRBD1. In germline, CDR1 is WNHNN, CDR2 SYGVQD (reference sequence). CDR3 size: 15 residues. Germline trimming cut 5 bases from V and 0 bases from J; bases unmatched to any gene: 3. The CDR3 spells CASSRGQTTNEKLFF. DNA for the CDR3: TGCGCCAGCAGTCGGGGACAGACAACTAATGAAAAACTGTTTTTT.

V is TRBV5-4 and J is TRBJ2-3; TRBD2 is a possible D gene (6 bases). The germline V and J ends were trimmed by 2 bases and 2 bases, with 24 bases remaining between them. The germline V gene has CDR1 SGHNT and CDR2 YYREEE (reference sequence). The CDR3 totals 19 residues. CDR3 in DNA: TGTGCCAGCAGCTTCCCAGGGCTAGCGCAATCCCGAAACACAGATACGCAGTATTTT. Translated: CASSFPGLAQSRNTDTQYF. The variable domain in full, with the rest retrieved from reference TRBV5-4 and TRBJ2-3, is ETGVTQSPTHLIKTRGQQVTLRCSSQSGHNTVSWYQQALGQGPQFIFQYYREEENGRGNFPPRFSGLQFPNYSSELNVNALELDDSALYLCASSFPGLAQSRNTDTQYFGPGTRLTVL.

The genes are TRBV14 and TRBJ1-6, with TRBD1 identical over 7 bases. From germline, CDR1 is SGHDN and CDR2 FVKESK. V shed 4 bases, J shed 5 bases, and the junction held 8 bases outside the gene matches. This CDR3 contains 16 residues. CDR3 sequence reads: CASSPTGIYDNSPLHF. CDR3 in DNA: TGTGCCAGCAGCCCGACAGGGATTTACGATAATTCACCCCTCCACTTT.

The chain uses TRBV5-1 and TRBJ2-2; D is possibly TRBD2 (6 bases). Looked up from germline, CDR1 is SGHRS and CDR2 is YFSETQ. Trimming removed 3 bases at V and 4 bases at J, with 10 bases between. CDR3 length: 14 residues. The CDR3 DNA reads as TGCGCCAGCAGCTCCGGGGACTTCACCGGGGAGCTGTTTTTT. Its translation is CASSSGDFTGELFF.

The chain has TRBV24-1 and TRBJ1-3; no clear D gene. The ends were cut back, 8 bases at V and 3 bases at J, with 13 bases in the middle. Germline CDR1 and CDR2: KGHDR and SFDVKD. The CDR3 runs to 14 residues. In nucleotides, the CDR3 is TGTGCCACCAACGGCGGCCCAAATGGAAACACCATATATTTT. It is translated as CATNGGPNGNTIYF.

In its sample, this clone was seen once. Other DNA sequences within the sample encode an identical CDR3. This chain joins TRBV4-3 and TRBJ1-5; perhaps TRBD1 as D (5 bases). Germline CDR1 LGHNA, CDR2 YSLEER. V was clipped by 0 bases and J by 2 bases, with 5 bases between them. The CDR3 covers 14 residues. CDR3 sequence (DNA): TGCGCCAGCAGCCAAGACAGGGGCAATCAGCCCCAGCATTTT. It codes for CASSQDRGNQPQHF.

The J gene is TRBJ2-7, the V gene TRBV5-6, with D perhaps TRBD1 (5 bases). Germline V gene data show CDR1 as SGHDT and CDR2 as YYEEEE. The V gene lost 1 base and the J gene lost 5 bases, with 7 bases spanning the gap. The CDR3 is made up of 12 amino acids. CDR3 sequence reads: CASSLLGDEQYF. CDR3 coding DNA: TGTGCCAGCAGCTTGTTAGGGGACGAGCAGTACTTC. Looking up the rest from reference TRBV5-6 and TRBJ2-7 gives the full variable domain: DAGVTQSPTHLIKTRGQQVTLRCSPKSGHDTVSWYQQALGQGPQFIFQYYEEEERQRGNFPDRFSGHQFPNYSSELNVNALLLGDSALYLCASSLLGDEQYFGPGTRLTVT.

The rearrangement uses TRBV27 and TRBJ1-5; D is uncertain. The CDR3 covers 13 residues. Trimming shortened V by 8 bases and J by 0 bases, and 8 bases separated the two germline ends. The germline CDR1 and CDR2 sequences are MNHEY and SMNVEV (reference sequence). The DNA for the CDR3 is TGTGCCAGCCGAGAATATAGCAATCAGCCCCAGCATTTT. It is translated as CASREYSNQPQHF.

The V gene is TRBV7-9, the J gene TRBJ2-7, with D tentatively TRBD2 (5 bases). Germline assignment: CDR1 SEHNR and CDR2 FQNEAQ (reference sequence). Trimming took 5 bases from V and 0 from J, leaving 11 bases between them. CDR3 length equals 14 residues. The CDR3 bases are TGTGCCAGCAGCAGGGTGGGGAGCTCCTACGAGCAGTACTTC. This codes for CASSRVGSSYEQYF.

For the CDR3, the DNA is TGTGCCAGTAGCGGGGACAGACCTAAAAGGCACTACGAGCAGTACTTC. This gives the protein CASSGDRPKRHYEQYF. The chain carries TRBV19 and TRBJ2-7, with TRBD1 matching over 7 bases. The CDR3 has 16 residues. Germline V gene lookup returns CDR1 LNHDA and CDR2 SQIVND (reference sequence). The V and J ends lost 6 bases and 3 bases, in that order; junction bases with no gene match: 14.

The chain recombines TRBV5-1 with TRBJ1-6; 9 nucleotides match TRBD1. J was trimmed by 10 bases and V by 3 bases; bases with no gene match: 2. The germline V gene has CDR1 SGHRS and CDR2 YFSETQ. The CDR3 is made up of 13 amino acids. In DNA, the CDR3 is TGCGCCAGCAGCTGGGACAGGGACTCACCCCTCCACTTT. Its protein is CASSWDRDSPLHF.

The rearrangement uses TRBV27 and TRBJ1-5; D not certain. CDR3 size: 14 residues. Germline CDR1 reads MNHEY; CDR2 reads SMNVEV (reference sequence). The V gene lost 3 bases and the J gene lost 6 bases, with 12 bases spanning the gap. The CDR3 loop is CASSFRRIGQPQHF. CDR3 nucleotides: TGTGCCAGCAGTTTTAGGAGAATAGGTCAGCCCCAGCATTTT.